Reported below is one TCR beta chain. Antigen: not known. The template used for profiling TCR beta VDJ and CDR3 was genomic DNA. Each CDR3 protein is one row after TCRdb ran MiXCR on the reads. The sample lists 150,000 to 200,000 distinct CDR3 sequences; 40% to 55% were seen once. CD8+CD57+ cell expansion had been shown by flow cytometry in patients chosen for sequencing. Each patient carried a diagnosis of severe acquired aplastic anemia. No therapy was given to patients before blood sampling. This sample is part of a study of CD8+CD57+ T cells in acquired aplastic anemia. Across the whole study: Sorted CD4+ and CD8+ cells gave a mean 3.2 ug DNA, range 0.2 to 27.4 ug.

Study-wide points: Patients and controls had in common twenty-nine CD8+ CDR3 sequences.

Trimming removed 4 bases from V and 5 bases from J, with 13 bases in between. CDR3 length: 14 amino acids. From germline, CDR1 is SGHRS and CDR2 YFSETQ. Sequenced material: sorted CD4+, CD8+, or CD8+CD57+ T cells (not recorded which) from PBMCs. This chain connects TRBV5-1 to TRBJ2-1, with D perhaps assigned TRBD1 or TRBD2 (5 bases each). The sequence derives from a human donor with aplastic anemia. CDR3 sequence: CASSPSGRNNEQFF. The CDR3 region has the DNA TGCGCCAGCAGCCCGTCGGGACGTAACAATGAGCAGTTCTTC.